This T cell receptor (beta chain) originates from a study of shared clonotypes between healthy human individuals. Recent vaccinations or acute infections were absent in the healthy HIV-negative adult donors. CD4+ cells were split into CD45RA+ naive and CD45RA-negative memory subsets. The table came from immunoSEQ multiplex PCR; TCRdb's copy has only in-frame clones and leaves some out. The table lists approximately 720,000 clones, roughly 78% of them singletons, with under 2% in the top ten. Between the trimmed V and J ends, which lost 5 bases and 4 bases, there was a span of 14 bases. The CDR3 totals 14 residues. Germline CDR1 reads LNHNV; CDR2 reads YYDKDF (reference sequence). Study outcomes and limitations: It was anticipated that sequencing depth would influence how many clonotypes donors shared.

In regard to this clone: The antigen is unknown.

V usage is TRBV15 and J usage is TRBJ1-2; the D is unclear. Sequenced sample: memory CD4+ T cells sorted from blood. Sample subset: CD45RA-negative fraction. The receptor comes from a woman aged 25 to 39 in good health. The CDR3 nucleotides read TGTGCCACCAGCCGGTGTGGAAAGACCTATGGCTACACCTTC. Translating it yields CATSRCGKTYGYTF. The full variable domain, in which reference TRBV15 and TRBJ1-2 provide the parts outside the CDR3, is DAMVIQNPRYQVTQFGKPVTLSCSQTLNHNVMYWYQQKSSQAPKLLFHYYDKDFNNEADTPDNFQSRRPNTSFCFLDIRSPGLGDTAMYLCATSRCGKTYGYTFGSGTRLTVV.